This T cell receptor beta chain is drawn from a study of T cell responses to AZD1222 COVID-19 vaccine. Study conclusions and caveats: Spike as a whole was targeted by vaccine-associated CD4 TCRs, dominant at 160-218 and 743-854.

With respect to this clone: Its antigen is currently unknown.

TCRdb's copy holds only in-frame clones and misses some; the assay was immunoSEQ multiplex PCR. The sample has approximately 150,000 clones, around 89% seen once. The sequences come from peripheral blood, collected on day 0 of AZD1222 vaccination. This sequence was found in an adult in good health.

CDR3 sequence: CASSMTDSGNTIYF. The CDR3 region has the DNA TGTGCCAGCAGCATGACAGACTCTGGAAACACCATATATTTT. The chain combines TRBV2 with TRBJ1-3, with D maybe TRBD1 (5 bases). This CDR3 spans 14 amino acids. The V and J ends lost 6 bases and 0 bases respectively, with 9 bases between them. The germline V gene has CDR1 SNHLY and CDR2 FYNNEI.